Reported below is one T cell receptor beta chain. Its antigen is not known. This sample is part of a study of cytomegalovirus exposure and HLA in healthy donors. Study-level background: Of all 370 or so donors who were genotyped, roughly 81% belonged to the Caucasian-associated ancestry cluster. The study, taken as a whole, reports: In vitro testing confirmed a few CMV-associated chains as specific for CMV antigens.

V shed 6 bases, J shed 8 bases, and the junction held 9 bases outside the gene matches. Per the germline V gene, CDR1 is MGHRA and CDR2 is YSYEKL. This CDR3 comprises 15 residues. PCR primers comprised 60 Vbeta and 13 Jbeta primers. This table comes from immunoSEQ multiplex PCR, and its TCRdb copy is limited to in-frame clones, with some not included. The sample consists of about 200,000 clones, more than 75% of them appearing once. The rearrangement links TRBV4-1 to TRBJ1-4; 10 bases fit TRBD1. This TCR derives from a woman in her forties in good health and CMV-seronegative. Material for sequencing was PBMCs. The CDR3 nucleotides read TGCGCCAGCAGTGCCCGGGACAGGGGTGGAGAAAAACTGTTTTTT. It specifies CASSARDRGGEKLFF.